These 8 T cell receptor beta chains share one sample of origin, sequenced in a study of regulatory T cells in long-lasting Graves disease. Arm-PCR with iRepertoire HTBI primers amplified the CDR3 regions for these TCR beta libraries. TCRdb redid the calling of the multiplex PCR reads with MiXCR, one entry per CDR3 protein. This table has roughly 610,000 distinct CDR3 sequences, 15% to 20% appearing once. Time point defined: newly diagnosed GD, antithyroid drugs for less than 3 months. TCR sequences were obtained from RNA taken from PBMCs. Separately, the same data were catalogued under a study of T cells in Graves' hyperthyroidism and ophthalmopathy.

The material was peripheral blood mononuclear cells (PBMCs), obtained at new diagnosis, from a patient treated with antithyroid drugs. The receptors originated from a man younger than 30 with Graves disease.

This clonotype was detected only a few times. This sequence joins TRBV13 and TRBJ1-1; 7 bases are a match to TRBD1. Trimming removed 5 bases from V and 6 bases from J; junction bases left unmatched: 15. Germline assignment: CDR1 PRHDT and CDR2 FYEKMQ (reference sequence). The CDR3 consists of 16 residues. Here the CDR3 DNA reads TGTGCCAGCAGCCCAGCCCTGACAGGGCGGGGGGCTGAAGCTTTCTTT. Amino acids: CASSPALTGRGAEAFF. The entire variable domain, with the rest obtained from reference TRBV13 and TRBJ1-1, is as follows: AAGVIQSPRHLIKEKRETATLKCYPIPRHDTVYWYQQGPGQDPQFLISFYEKMQSDKGSIPDRFSAQQFSDYHSELNMSSLELGDSALYFCASSPALTGRGAEAFFGQGTRLTVV.

This rearrangement joins TRBV15 to TRBJ2-7, with 10 bases matching TRBD2. With V trimmed by 1 base and J by 7 bases, 10 bases remained unmatched. CDR3 length: 16 residues. The germline gives CDR1 LNHNV, CDR2 YYDKDF (reference sequence). CDR3 protein: CATSRGPAGGPVEQYF. The CDR3 nucleotides read TGTGCCACCAGCAGAGGACCAGCGGGAGGGCCTGTAGAGCAGTACTTC.

The V call is TRBV18, the J call TRBJ2-3; 7 bases line up with TRBD2. J lost 2 bases, V lost 2 bases, and 4 bases had no gene match. Germline-derived CDR1 and CDR2 are KGHSH and LQKENI. The CDR3 has 15 residues. The CDR3 DNA reads TGTGCCAGCTCACCAACGACTAGCCCCACAGATACGCAGTATTTT. Translating it yields CASSPTTSPTDTQYF.

This chain joins TRBV7-9 and TRBJ2-1, with D possibly TRBD1 on 6 matching bases. This CDR3 comprises 14 residues. The V end lost 8 bases, the J end lost 4 bases, and 15 bases lay between the germline ends. CDR1 SEHNR and CDR2 FQNEAQ come from the germline V gene (reference sequence). CDR3 bases: TGTGCCAGCGCCCGGACAGTCCGATACAATGAGCAGTTCTTC. The encoded protein is CASARTVRYNEQFF. Variable domain in full (rest from reference TRBV7-9 and TRBJ2-1): DTGVSQNPRHKITKRGQNVTFRCDPISEHNRLYWYRQTLGQGPEFLTYFQNEAQLEKSRLLSDRFSAERPKGSFSTLEIQRTEQGDSAMYLCASARTVRYNEQFFGPGTRLTVL.

The chain joins TRBV5-1 to TRBJ2-3; 9 bases fit TRBD2. This CDR3 comprises 15 residues. The J segment lost 2 bases and the V segment lost 6 bases, leaving 7 bases of the junction unmatched. Germline V gene data show CDR1 as SGHRS and CDR2 as YFSETQ. The CDR3 sequence is CASTLAGANTDTQYF. As DNA, the CDR3 is TGCGCCAGCACGTTAGCGGGAGCCAACACAGATACGCAGTATTTT.

This clonotype was picked up a small number of times. The chain combines TRBV12-3 or TRBV12-4 with TRBJ2-1; D might be TRBD1 (5 bases). The V gene lost 4 bases and the J gene lost 7 bases, with 14 bases spanning the gap. This CDR3 contains 14 residues. As DNA, the CDR3 is TGTGCCAGCAGTTCAGGGTTTAAGAGGAATGAGCAGTTCTTC. It specifies CASSSGFKRNEQFF.

This clonotype has just a few counts. This rearrangement joins TRBV6-2 or TRBV6-3 to TRBJ2-7; 7 bases are shared with TRBD2. V was clipped by 2 bases and J by 3 bases; unmatched bases: 7. Germline V gene lookup returns CDR1 MNHEY and CDR2 SVGEGT. The CDR3 has 15 amino acids. This CDR3 reads CASSYTRTSSYEQYF. CDR3 sequence (DNA): TGTGCCAGCAGTTACACTCGGACTAGTAGCTACGAGCAGTACTTC.

This clonotype was picked up many times. This chain uses TRBV28 with TRBJ2-7, with 8 bases matching TRBD1. Germline-derived CDR1 and CDR2 are MDHEN and SYDVKM. The trim removed 7 bases at V and 0 bases at J, leaving 8 bases unmatched. The CDR3 contains 15 residues. The CDR3 DNA is TGTGCCAGCACCGCCCGACAGGGGAGCTCCTACGAGCAGTACTTC. Encoded protein: CASTARQGSSYEQYF.